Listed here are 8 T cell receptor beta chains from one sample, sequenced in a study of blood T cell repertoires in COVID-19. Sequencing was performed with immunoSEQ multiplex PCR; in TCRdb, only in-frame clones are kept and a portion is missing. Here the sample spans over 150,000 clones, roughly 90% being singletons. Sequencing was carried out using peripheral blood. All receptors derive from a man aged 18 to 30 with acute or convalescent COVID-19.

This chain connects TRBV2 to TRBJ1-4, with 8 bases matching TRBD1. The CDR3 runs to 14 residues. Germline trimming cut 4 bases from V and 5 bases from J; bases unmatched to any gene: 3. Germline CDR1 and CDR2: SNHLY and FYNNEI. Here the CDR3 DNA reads TGTGCCAGCAGTGTAGACAGGGGAAATGAAAAACTGTTTTTT. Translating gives CASSVDRGNEKLFF.

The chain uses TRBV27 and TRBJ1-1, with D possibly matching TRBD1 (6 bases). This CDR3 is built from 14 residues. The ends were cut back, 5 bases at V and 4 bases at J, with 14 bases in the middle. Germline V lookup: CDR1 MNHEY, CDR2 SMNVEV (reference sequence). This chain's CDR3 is CASSQGGFSTEAFF. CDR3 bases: TGTGCCAGCAGTCAAGGGGGTTTCTCCACTGAAGCTTTCTTT.

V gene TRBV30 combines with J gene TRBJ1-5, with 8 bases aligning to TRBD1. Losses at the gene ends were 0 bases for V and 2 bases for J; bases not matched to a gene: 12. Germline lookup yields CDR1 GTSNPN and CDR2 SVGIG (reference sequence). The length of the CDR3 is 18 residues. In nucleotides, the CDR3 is TGTGCCTGGAGTGTAAACAGGGGGGGACAAGGTGGCAATCAGCCCCAGCATTTT. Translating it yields CAWSVNRGGQGGNQPQHF.

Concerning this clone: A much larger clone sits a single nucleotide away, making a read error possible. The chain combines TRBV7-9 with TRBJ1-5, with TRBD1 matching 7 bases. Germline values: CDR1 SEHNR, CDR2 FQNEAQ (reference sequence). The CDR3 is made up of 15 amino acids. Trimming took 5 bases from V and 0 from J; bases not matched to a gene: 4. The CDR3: CASSPGQDSNQPQHF. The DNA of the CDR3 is TGTGCCAGCAGCCCAGGACAGGATAGCAATCAGCCCCAGCATTTT.

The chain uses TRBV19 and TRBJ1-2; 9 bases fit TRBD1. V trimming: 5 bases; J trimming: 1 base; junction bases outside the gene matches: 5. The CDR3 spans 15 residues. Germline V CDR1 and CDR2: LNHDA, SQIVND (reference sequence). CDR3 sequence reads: CASSPNRGRNYGYTF. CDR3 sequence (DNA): TGTGCCAGTAGTCCAAACAGGGGGCGTAACTATGGCTACACCTTC.

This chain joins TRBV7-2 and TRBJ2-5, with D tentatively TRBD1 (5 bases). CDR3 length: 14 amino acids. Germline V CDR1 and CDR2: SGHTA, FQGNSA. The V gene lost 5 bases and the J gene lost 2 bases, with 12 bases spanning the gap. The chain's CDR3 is CASSPRQTQETQYF. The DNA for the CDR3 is TGTGCCAGCAGCCCAAGACAGACTCAAGAGACCCAGTACTTC.

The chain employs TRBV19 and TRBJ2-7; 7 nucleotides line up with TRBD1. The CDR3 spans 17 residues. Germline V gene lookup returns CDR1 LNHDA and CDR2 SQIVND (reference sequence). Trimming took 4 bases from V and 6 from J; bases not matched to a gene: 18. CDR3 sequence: CASSTPLGMGQSFEQYF. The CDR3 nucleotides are TGTGCCAGTAGTACCCCCTTGGGGATGGGACAGAGCTTCGAGCAGTACTTC. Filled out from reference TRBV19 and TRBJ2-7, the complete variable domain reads DGGITQSPKYLFRKEGQNVTLSCEQNLNHDAMYWYRQDPGQGLRLIYYSQIVNDFQKGDIAEGYSVSREKKESFPLTVTSAQKNPTAFYLCASSTPLGMGQSFEQYFGPGTRLTVT.

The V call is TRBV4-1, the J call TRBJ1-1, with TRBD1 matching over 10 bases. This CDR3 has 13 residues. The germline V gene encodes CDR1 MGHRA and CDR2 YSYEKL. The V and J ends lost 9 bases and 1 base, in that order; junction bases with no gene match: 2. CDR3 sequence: CASRDRGNTEAFF. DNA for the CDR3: TGCGCCAGTCGGGACAGGGGGAACACTGAAGCTTTCTTT.